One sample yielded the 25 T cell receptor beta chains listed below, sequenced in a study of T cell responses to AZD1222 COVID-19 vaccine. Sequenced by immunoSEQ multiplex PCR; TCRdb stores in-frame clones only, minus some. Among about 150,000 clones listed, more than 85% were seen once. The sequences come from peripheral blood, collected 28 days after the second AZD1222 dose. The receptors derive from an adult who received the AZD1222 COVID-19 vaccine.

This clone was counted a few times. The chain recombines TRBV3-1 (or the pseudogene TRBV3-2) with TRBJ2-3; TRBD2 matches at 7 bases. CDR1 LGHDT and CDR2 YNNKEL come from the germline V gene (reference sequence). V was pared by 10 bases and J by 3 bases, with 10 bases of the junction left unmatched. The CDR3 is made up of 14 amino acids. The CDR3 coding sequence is TGTGCCACCTCGGTGGGGGGGGGAACAGATACGCAGTATTTT. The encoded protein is CATSVGGGTDTQYF.

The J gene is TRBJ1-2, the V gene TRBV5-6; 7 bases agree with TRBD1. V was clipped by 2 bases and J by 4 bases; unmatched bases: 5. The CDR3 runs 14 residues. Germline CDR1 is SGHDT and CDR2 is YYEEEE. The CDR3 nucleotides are TGTGCCAGCAGCTTTCAGACAGGGTCCTATGGCTACACCTTC. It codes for CASSFQTGSYGYTF.

This chain's CDR3 is CASSLDQNAYNEQFF. The CDR3 DNA is TGTGCCAGCAGCTTAGACCAGAATGCCTACAATGAGCAGTTCTTC. The chain combines TRBV7-2 with TRBJ2-1; D call uncertain. CDR1 is SGHTA and CDR2 is FQGNSA in the germline V gene. This CDR3 has 15 residues. V dropped 1 base and J dropped 2 bases, with 9 bases sitting between them.

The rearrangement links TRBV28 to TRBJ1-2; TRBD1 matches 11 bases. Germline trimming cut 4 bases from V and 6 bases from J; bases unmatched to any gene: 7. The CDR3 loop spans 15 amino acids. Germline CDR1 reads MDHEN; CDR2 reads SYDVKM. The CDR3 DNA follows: TGTGCCAGCAGTTCCCACCTGGGACAGGGGGATGGCTACACCTTC. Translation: CASSSHLGQGDGYTF.

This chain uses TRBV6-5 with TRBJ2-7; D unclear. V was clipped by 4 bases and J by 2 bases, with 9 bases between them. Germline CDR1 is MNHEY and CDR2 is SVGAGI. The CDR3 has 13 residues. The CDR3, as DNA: TGTGCCAGCAGTTCCCGTTCGACCTACGAGCAGTACTTC. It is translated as CASSSRSTYEQYF.

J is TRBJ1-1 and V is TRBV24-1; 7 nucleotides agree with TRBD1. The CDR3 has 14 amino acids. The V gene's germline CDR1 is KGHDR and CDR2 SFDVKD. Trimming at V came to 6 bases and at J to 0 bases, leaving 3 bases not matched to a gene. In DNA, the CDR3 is TGTGCCACCAGTAAACAGGGGCTGAACACTGAAGCTTTCTTT. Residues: CATSKQGLNTEAFF.

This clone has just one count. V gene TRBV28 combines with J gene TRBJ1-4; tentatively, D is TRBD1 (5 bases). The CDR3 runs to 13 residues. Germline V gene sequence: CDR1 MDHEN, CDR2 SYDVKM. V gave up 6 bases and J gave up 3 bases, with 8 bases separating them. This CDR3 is CASRRGPNEKLFF. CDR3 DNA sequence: TGTGCCAGCAGGAGGGGACCTAATGAAAAACTGTTTTTT. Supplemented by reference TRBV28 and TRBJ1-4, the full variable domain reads DVKVTQSSRYLVKRTGEKVFLECVQDMDHENMFWYRQDPGLGLRLIYFSYDVKMKEKGDIPEGYSVSREKKERFSLILESASTNQTSMYLCASRRGPNEKLFFGSGTQLSVL.

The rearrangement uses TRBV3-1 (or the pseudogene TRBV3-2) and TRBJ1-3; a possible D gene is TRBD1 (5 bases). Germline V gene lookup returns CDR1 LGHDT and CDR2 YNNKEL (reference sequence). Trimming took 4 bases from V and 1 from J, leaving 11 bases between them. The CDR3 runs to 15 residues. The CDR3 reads CASSRLGTSGNTIYF. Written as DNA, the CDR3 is TGTGCCAGCAGCCGTCTCGGGACTTCTGGAAACACCATATATTTT.

CDR3 region: CASSWPGTADYGYTF. CDR3 bases: TGTGCCAGCAGTTGGCCCGGGACAGCCGACTATGGCTACACCTTC. V is TRBV6-1 and J is TRBJ1-2, with 7 bases fitting TRBD1. Trimming at V came to 5 bases and at J to 3 bases, leaving 9 bases not matched to a gene. Germline V gives CDR1 MNHNS, CDR2 SASEGT. The CDR3 length is 15 residues.

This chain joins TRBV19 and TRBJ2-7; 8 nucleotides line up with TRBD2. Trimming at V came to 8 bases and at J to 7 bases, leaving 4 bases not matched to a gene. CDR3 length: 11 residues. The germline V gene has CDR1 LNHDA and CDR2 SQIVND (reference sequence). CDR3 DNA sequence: TGTGCCAGTGCGGGGGGTCAGGAGCAGTACTTC. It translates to CASAGGQEQYF.

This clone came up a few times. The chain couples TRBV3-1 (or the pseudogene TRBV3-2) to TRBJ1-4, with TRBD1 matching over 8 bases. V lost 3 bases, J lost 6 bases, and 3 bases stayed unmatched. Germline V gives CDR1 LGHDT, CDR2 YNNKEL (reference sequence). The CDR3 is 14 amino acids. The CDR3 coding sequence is TGTGCCAGCAGCCACAGGACAGGGCATGAAAAACTGTTTTTT. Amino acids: CASSHRTGHEKLFF.

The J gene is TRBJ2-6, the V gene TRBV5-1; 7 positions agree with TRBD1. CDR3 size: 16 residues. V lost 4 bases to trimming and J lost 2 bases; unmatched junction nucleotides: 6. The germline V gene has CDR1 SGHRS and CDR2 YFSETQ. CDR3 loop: CASSLSTGTGANVLTF. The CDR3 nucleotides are TGCGCCAGCAGCCTTTCGACAGGGACTGGGGCCAACGTCCTGACTTTC.

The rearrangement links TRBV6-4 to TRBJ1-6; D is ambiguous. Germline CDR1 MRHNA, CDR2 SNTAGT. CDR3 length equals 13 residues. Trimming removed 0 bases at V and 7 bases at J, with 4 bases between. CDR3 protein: CASSDSRNSPLHF. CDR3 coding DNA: TGTGCCAGCAGTGACTCACGGAATTCACCCCTCCACTTT.

The CDR3 spells CASSLRGTGIYEQYF. The CDR3 DNA is TGTGCCAGCAGCTTACGGGGGACAGGAATCTACGAGCAGTACTTC. The rearrangement links TRBV5-6 to TRBJ2-7, with 8 bases lining up with TRBD1. CDR1 and CDR2 (germline): SGHDT, YYEEEE. The CDR3 has 15 residues. Trimming cost V 2 bases and J 3 bases; bases outside gene matches: 7.

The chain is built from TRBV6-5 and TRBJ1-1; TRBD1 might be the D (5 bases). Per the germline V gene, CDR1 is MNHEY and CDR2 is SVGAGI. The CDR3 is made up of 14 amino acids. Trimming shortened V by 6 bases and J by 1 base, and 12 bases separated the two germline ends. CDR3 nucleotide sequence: TGTGCCAGCAGAAGGGACGGGGGGAACACTGAAGCTTTCTTT. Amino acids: CASRRDGGNTEAFF.

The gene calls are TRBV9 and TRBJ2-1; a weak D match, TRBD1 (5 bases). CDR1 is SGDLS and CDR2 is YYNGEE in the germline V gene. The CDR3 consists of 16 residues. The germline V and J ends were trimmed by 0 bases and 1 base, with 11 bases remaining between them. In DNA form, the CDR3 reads TGTGCCAGCAGCGTAGGACAGCGCCTATCCTACAATGAGCAGTTCTTC. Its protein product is CASSVGQRLSYNEQFF.

CDR3 bases: TGTGCCAGCAGTGACCGGCAGGCCTACACCGGGGAGCTGTTTTTT. Translated: CASSDRQAYTGELFF. This chain links TRBV2 with TRBJ2-2; D is ambiguous. The CDR3 runs 15 residues. Germline V gene lookup returns CDR1 SNHLY and CDR2 FYNNEI. V lost 3 bases to trimming and J lost 3 bases, with 11 bases between them.

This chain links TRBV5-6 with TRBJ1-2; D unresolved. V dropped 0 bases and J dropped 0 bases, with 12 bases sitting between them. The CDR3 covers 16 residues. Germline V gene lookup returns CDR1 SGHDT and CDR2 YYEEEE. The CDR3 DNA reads TGTGCCAGCAGCTTGGGTCAGTCGGTGGCTAACTATGGCTACACCTTC. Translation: CASSLGQSVANYGYTF.

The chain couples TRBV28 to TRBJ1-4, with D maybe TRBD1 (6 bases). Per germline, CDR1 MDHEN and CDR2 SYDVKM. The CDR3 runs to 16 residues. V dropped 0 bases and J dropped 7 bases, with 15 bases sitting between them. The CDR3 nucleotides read TGTGCCAGCAGTTTATGGTCCGGGGGCTCCGTTGAAAAACTGTTTTTT. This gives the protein CASSLWSGGSVEKLFF.

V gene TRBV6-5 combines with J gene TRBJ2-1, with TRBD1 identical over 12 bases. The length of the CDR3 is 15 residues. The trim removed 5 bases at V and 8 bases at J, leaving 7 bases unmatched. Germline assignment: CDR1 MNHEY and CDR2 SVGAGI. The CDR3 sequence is CASSRDRGQADEQFF. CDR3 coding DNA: TGTGCCAGCAGTCGGGACAGGGGGCAGGCCGATGAGCAGTTCTTC.

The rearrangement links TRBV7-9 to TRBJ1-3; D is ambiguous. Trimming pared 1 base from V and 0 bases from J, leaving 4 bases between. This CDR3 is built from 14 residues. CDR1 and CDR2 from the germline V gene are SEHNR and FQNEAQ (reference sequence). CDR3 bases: TGTGCCAGCAGCTTAGGCAGCTCTGGAAACACCATATATTTT. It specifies CASSLGSSGNTIYF.

This CDR3 is CASSFLDYPYEQYF. As DNA, the CDR3 is TGTGCCAGCAGCTTTTTGGACTATCCCTACGAGCAGTACTTC. This chain joins TRBV5-4 and TRBJ2-7, with a tentative D call TRBD2 (6 bases). The CDR3 totals 14 residues. Germline V gene data show CDR1 as SGHNT and CDR2 as YYREEE (reference sequence). V lost 2 bases to trimming and J lost 2 bases, with 11 bases between them.

CDR3 loop: CASSTRQGATSTDTQYF. As DNA, the CDR3 is TGTGCCAGCAGCACCCGACAGGGGGCGACTAGCACAGATACGCAGTATTTT. The chain combines TRBV5-5 with TRBJ2-3; TRBD1 matches 10 bases. CDR3 length equals 17 residues. CDR1 and CDR2 (germline): SGHKS, YYEKEE (reference sequence). Germline trimming cut 4 bases from V and 0 bases from J; bases unmatched to any gene: 8.

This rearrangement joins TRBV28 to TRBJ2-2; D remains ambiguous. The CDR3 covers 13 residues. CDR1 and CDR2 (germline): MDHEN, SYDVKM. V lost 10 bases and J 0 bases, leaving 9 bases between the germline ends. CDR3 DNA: TGTGCCACGACTCCCGCGAACACCGGGGAGCTGTTTTTT. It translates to CATTPANTGELFF.

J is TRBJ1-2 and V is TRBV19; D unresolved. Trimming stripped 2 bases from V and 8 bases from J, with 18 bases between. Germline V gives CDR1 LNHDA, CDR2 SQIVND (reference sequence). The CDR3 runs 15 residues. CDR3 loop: CASSIKREGTQGYTF. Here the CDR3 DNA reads TGTGCCAGTAGTATAAAGAGGGAGGGAACGCAGGGCTACACCTTC.